The source of this T cell receptor (beta chain) is a study of identical twins. Points on this clonotype: Antigen: not known.

Overall study findings and caveats: Invariant populations such as MAIT and iNKT cells could partly muddle zero-insertion analyses.

A universal primer site was incorporated via template switching, and the cDNA contained unique molecular identifiers. From the 5' RACE reads, TCRdb called clonotypes with MiXCR, one entry per CDR3 protein. Counted here are about 240,000 distinct CDR3 sequences, over 9.5% occurring once; the ten biggest clones make up about 9%. Germline V gives CDR1 MNHEY, CDR2 SMNVEV (reference sequence). There are 18 residues in the CDR3. V was trimmed by 6 bases and J by 1 base, leaving 24 bases between them. This chain connects TRBV27 to TRBJ1-1; TRBD1 is a possible D gene (5 bases). This clonotype originated in a man aged 45 to 65 in good health. The sequenced sample consisted of memory T cells sorted from blood. In DNA, the CDR3 is TGTGCCAGCAGCAGTCCAGGGTTTAGGGGCCGCGAGAACACTGAAGCTTTCTTT. Protein: CASSSPGFRGRENTEAFF.